Reported below is one TCR beta chain. The antigen it binds to is not known. No much larger clonotype is one base removed from it; base qualities were not supplied. TCRbeta CDR3 regions were amplified from genomic DNA by means of the immunoSEQ Assay, a bias-controlled multiplex PCR. The paper's processing steps were these. The number of nucleated cells in each sample was estimated by amplification of reference gene primers within the assay. Sequence reads were collapsed and filtered to measure the absolute abundance of every unique TCRbeta CDR3 rearrangement. Productive Simpson clonality was computed per sample as the square root of Simpson's diversity index over productive rearrangements. Imported from immuneACCESS, the table was reduced by TCRdb to in-frame sequences with V and J called. These copies leave out some clones; in studies compared against another copy, an unresolved V gene accounts for under half, and the cause of the remainder is not known. The DNA was the basis for D and trimming; V, J and clone size are from that table. The sample table holds around 100,000 clones, of which 70% to 80% were seen once. Clones ranked in the top ten supply around 30% of the sample.

The collaborating institutions used their own protocols to collect whole blood in K2EDTA tubes. For TCRbeta analysis, collaborator samples were shipped as frozen whole blood, as isolated PBMCs, or as DNA extracted from either sample type. This specimen belongs to a study of blood T cell repertoires in COVID-19 (dated by TCRdb to 2020 to 2022). Turning to the overall study: Collaborator samples came from the United States, Italy and Spain and covered acute and convalescent phases of COVID-19. The repertoires were released in a freely available public database meant as a resource for research on the immune response to SARS-CoV-2. The dataset comprised deeply sampled blood TCRbeta repertoires from subjects exposed to, actively infected with, or recovered from COVID-19. Nearly every sample came with metadata listing a de-identified subject ID, COVID-19 status, age in years and sex. Where available, HLA class I and class II types were obtained from metadata supplied by the sample provider rather than from assay-based typing. The material from the prospective study consisted of cDNA or gDNA derived from T cells, B-cell-depleted T cells, or PBMCs. The samples were drawn from the first 160 participants of the ongoing ImmuneRACE study and from over a thousand subjects provided by 6 global collaborators.

The germline V gene gives CDR1 as SGDLS and CDR2 as YYNGEE. Compared with germline, V lacks 0 bases and J lacks 2 bases; bases without a gene match: 3. There are 15 amino acids in the CDR3, from cysteine to phenylalanine inclusive. The read is trimmed to its CDR3 DNA, 45 bases read in frame from base 1. Study-wide findings and limitations: The quantity of clinical and demographic metadata differed by source and by participant and was supplied without curation.

Here the chain combines TRBV9 and TRBJ2-7; 9 central nucleotides agree with TRBD1. The specimen was peripheral blood. This clonotype was sampled from a man between 65 and 85 years old with active or convalescent COVID-19. In nucleotide form, the sequence is TGTGCCAGCAGCGTAGGGGACAGGGCAGCCTACGAGCAGTACTTC. Its protein is CASSVGDRAAYEQYF.